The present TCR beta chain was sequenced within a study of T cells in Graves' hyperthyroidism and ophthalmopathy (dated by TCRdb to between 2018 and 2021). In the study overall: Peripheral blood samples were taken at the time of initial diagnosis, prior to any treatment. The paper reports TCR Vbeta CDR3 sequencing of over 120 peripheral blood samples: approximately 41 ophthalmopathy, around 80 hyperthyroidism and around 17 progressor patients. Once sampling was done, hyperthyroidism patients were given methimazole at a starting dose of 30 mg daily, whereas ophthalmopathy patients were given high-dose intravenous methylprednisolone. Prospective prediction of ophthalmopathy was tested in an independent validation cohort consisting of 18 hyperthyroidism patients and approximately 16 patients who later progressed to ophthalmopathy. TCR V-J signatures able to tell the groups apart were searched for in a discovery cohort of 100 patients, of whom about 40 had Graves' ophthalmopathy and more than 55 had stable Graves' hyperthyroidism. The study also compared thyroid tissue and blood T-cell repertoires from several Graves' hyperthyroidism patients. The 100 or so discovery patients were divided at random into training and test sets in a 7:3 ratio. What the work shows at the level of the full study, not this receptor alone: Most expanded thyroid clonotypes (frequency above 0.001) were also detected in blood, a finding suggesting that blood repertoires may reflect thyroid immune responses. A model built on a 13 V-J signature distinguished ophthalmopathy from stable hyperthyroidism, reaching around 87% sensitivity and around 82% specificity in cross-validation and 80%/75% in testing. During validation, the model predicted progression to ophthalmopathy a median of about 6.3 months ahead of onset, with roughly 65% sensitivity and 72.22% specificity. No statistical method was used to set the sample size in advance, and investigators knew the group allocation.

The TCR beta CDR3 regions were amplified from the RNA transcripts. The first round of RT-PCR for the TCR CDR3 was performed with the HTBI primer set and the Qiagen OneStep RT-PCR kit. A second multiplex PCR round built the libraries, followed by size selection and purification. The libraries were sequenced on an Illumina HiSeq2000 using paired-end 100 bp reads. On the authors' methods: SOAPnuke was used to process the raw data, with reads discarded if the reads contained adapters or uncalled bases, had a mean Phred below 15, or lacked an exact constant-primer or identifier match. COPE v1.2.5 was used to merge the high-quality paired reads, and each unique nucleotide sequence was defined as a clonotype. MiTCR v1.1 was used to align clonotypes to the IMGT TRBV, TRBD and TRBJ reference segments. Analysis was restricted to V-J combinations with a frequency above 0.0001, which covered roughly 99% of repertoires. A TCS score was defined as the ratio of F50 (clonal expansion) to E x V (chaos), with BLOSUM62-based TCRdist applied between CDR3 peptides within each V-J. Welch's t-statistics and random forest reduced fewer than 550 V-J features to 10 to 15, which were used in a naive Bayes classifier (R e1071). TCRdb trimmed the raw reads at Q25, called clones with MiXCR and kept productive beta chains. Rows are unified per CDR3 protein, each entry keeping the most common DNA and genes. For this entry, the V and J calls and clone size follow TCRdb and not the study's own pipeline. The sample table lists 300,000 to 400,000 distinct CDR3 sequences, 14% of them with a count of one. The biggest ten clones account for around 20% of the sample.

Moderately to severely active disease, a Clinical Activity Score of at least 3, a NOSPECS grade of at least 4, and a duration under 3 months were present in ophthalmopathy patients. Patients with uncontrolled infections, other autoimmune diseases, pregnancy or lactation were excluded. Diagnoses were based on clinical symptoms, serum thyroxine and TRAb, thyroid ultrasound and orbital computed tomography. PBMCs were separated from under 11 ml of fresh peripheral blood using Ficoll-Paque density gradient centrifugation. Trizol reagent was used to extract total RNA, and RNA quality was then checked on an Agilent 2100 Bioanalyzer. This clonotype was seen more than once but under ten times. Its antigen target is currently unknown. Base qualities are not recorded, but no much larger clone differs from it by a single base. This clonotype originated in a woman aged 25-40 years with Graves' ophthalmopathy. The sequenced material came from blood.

CDR3 sequence: CSASESGASSPLHF. The nucleotide sequence is given as TGCAGTGCTAGTGAATCAGGGGCGAGTTCACCCCTCCACTTT. The rearrangement combines TRBV20-1 with TRBJ1-6, and perhaps TRBD1 as D gene, on 6 matching bases. The germline V gene (reference sequence) sets CDR1 to DFQATT and CDR2 to SNEGSKA. V is shortened by 3 bases, J by 9 bases, and the region joining them spans 15 bases. From its cysteine to its phenylalanine, the CDR3 spans 14 amino acids. Just CDR3 DNA is preserved here, 42 bases in frame from base 1.